This T cell receptor (beta chain) was profiled in a study of T-cell reconstitution after alpha-beta-depleted transplantation in children. The CDR3 sequence is 13 residues long. Germline V CDR1 and CDR2: GTSNPN, SVGIG (reference sequence). V was pared by 5 bases and J by 2 bases, with 2 bases of the junction left unmatched. Library preparation (for TCRbeta) was performed with unique molecular identifiers. One entry per CDR3 protein results from TCRdb running MiXCR on the PCR reads. The sample yields about half a million distinct CDR3 sequences, around 12% seen once. The sequence was collected from a human donor who donated a stem cell graft to a child with combined immunodeficiency. The genes are TRBV30 and TRBJ1-5; 8 bases are shared with TRBD1. Specimen: PBMCs from the stem cell graft donor, collected from the stem cell graft. The CDR3: CAWGTGGNQPQHF. CDR3 sequence (DNA): TGTGCCTGGGGGACAGGAGGCAATCAGCCCCAGCATTTT.